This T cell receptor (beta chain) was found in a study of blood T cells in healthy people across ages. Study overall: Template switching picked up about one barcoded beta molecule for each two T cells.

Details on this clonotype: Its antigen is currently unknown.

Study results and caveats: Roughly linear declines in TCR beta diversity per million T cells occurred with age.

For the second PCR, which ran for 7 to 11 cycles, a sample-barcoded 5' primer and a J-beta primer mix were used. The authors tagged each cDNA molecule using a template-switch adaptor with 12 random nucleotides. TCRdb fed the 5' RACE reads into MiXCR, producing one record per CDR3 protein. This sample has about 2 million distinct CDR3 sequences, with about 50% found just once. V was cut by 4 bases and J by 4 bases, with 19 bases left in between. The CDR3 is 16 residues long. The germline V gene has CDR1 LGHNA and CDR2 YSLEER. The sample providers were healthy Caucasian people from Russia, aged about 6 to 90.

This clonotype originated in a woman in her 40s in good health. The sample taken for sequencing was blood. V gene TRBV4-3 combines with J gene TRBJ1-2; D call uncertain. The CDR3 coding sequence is TGCGCCAGCAGCCTCACGCTAACTGGGAGAGGCTATGGCTACACCTTC. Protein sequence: CASSLTLTGRGYGYTF.